This T cell receptor beta chain comes out of a study of long-term antiretroviral therapy in people with HIV. The sample holds one count of this clone. Germline V gene lookup returns CDR1 SEHNR and CDR2 FQNEAQ (reference sequence). J was trimmed by 4 bases and V by 5 bases; bases with no gene match: 9. This CDR3 is 15 amino acids long. Survey-level resolution applied to immunoSEQ assay v3.0. Measured with immunoSEQ multiplex PCR; TCRdb has only the in-frame clones, and not every one. The sample contains about 15,000 clones, roughly four fifths of which appear only once. The rearrangement uses TRBV7-9 and TRBJ2-5; TRBD2 matches at 8 bases. This TCR was recovered from a woman between 50 and 59 years old with HIV. This sample comprised unsorted PBMCs, obtained 2.5 years before starting antiretroviral therapy. The CDR3 reads CASSLGGRGGETQYF. Written as DNA, the CDR3 is TGTGCCAGCAGCCTCGGGGGCCGGGGGGGAGAGACCCAGTACTTC. Looking up the rest from reference TRBV7-9 and TRBJ2-5 gives the full variable domain: DTGVSQNPRHKITKRGQNVTFRCDPISEHNRLYWYRQTLGQGPEFLTYFQNEAQLEKSRLLSDRFSAERPKGSFSTLEIQRTEQGDSAMYLCASSLGGRGGETQYFGPGTRLLVL.